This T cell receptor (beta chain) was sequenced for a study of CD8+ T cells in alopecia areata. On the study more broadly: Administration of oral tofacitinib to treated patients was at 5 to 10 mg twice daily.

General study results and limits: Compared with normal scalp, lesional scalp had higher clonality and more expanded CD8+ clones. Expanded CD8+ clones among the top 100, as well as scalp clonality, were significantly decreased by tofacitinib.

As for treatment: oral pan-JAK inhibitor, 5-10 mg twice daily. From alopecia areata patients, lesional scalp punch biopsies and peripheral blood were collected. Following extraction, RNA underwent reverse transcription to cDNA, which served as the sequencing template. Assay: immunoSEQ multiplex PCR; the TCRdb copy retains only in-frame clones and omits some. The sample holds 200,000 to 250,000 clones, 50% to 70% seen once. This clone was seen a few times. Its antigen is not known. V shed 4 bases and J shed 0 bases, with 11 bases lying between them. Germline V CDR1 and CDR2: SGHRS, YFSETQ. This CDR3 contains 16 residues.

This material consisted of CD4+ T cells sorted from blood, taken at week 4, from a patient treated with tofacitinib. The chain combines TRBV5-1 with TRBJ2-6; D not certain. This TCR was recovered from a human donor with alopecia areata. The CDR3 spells CASSLRASSGANVLTF. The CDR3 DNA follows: TGCGCCAGCAGCCTACGGGCAAGCTCTGGGGCCAACGTCCTGACTTTC.